Listed below are T cell receptor beta chains from one sample, sequenced in a study of Graves' ophthalmopathy and Graves' hyperthyroidism. TCRdb called the multiplex PCR reads again in MiXCR, with one record for every CDR3 protein. In the table there are under 800,000 distinct CDR3 sequences, about 24% of which are singletons. The sequencing sample was made of peripheral blood. The receptors shown here come from a woman between 18 and 29 years old with stable Graves' hyperthyroidism. Some clones in this sample may be carry-over from other donors' samples. The CDR3 runs from the conserved cysteine through the conserved F or W. D genes are given only for firm matches. Where a row states a size, it is once, few, many or the class of an expanded clone; other rows omit it.

V gene	D gene	J gene	clone size	CDR3 protein	CDR3 DNA
TRBV2	TRBD2	TRBJ2-5	many	CASSWTSSGETQYF	TGTGCCAGCAGTTGGACTAGCTCTGGGGAGACCCAGTACTTC
TRBV28	NA	TRBJ1-1	once	CASSRSVAGGAFF	TGTGCCAGCAGCCGATCGGTAGCTGGCGGAGCTTTCTTT
TRBV12-3/TRBV12-4	NA	TRBJ1-2	NA	CASREPGRHYGYTF	TGTGCCAGCAGAGAACCGGGACGGCACTATGGCTACACCTTC
TRBV11-2	TRBD2	TRBJ2-2	many	CASSLGPGLLTGELFF	TGTGCCAGCAGCTTAGGACCGGGACTACTCACCGGGGAGCTGTTTTTT
TRBV7-6	NA	TRBJ1-2	many	CASSPQPIITEFNGYTF	TGTGCCAGCAGCCCACAACCTATAATAACAGAGTTTAATGGCTACACCTTC
TRBV6-2/TRBV6-3	NA	TRBJ2-5	few	CATGTRGTQYF	TGTGCCACGGGGACTCGTGGGACCCAGTACTTC
TRBV24-1	NA	TRBJ2-5	many	CATSDRTVQETQYF	TGTGCCACCAGTGATAGGACGGTTCAAGAGACCCAGTACTTC
TRBV2	NA	TRBJ1-1	many	CASRPRNANTEAFF	TGTGCCAGCAGACCCAGGAACGCGAACACTGAAGCTTTCTTT
TRBV4-1	NA	TRBJ1-1	many	CASSLDRRAPGGTEAFF	TGCGCCAGCAGCCTAGACCGCCGGGCCCCCGGAGGGACTGAAGCTTTCTTT
TRBV2	NA	TRBJ2-5	NA	CASSENRESQYF	TGTGCCAGCAGTGAAAACCGAGAGAGCCAGTACTTC
TRBV6-2/TRBV6-3	NA	TRBJ1-5	many	CASKAAPPSQPQHF	TGTGCCAGCAAGGCAGCGCCTCCAAGTCAGCCCCAGCATTTT
TRBV12-3/TRBV12-4	NA	TRBJ1-1	many	CASSLPATNTEAFF	TGTGCCAGCAGTTTGCCGGCGACGAACACTGAAGCTTTCTTT
TRBV11-2	TRBD1	TRBJ1-5	many	CASSPGTVSRNQPQHF	TGTGCCAGCAGCCCCGGGACAGTATCAAGAAATCAGCCCCAGCATTTT
TRBV6-4	TRBD1	TRBJ2-6	NA	CASRDLDRGISGANVLTF	TGTGCCAGCAGGGACTTGGACAGGGGGATTTCTGGGGCCAACGTCCTGACTTTC
TRBV6-5	NA	TRBJ2-1	many	CASSQGDNEQFF	TGTGCCAGCAGTCAGGGAGACAATGAGCAGTTCTTC
TRBV20-1	TRBD1	TRBJ1-1	many	CSARGRDRATEAFF	TGCAGTGCTAGGGGCCGTGACAGGGCCACTGAAGCTTTCTTT
TRBV28	TRBD1	TRBJ2-7	NA	CASTPPGQLPYEQYF	TGTGCCAGCACCCCACCGGGACAGCTTCCCTACGAGCAGTACTTC
TRBV4-2	TRBD2	TRBJ2-5	NA	CASSQDPVGGPETQYF	TGTGCCAGCAGCCAAGATCCGGTGGGAGGGCCGGAGACCCAGTACTTC
TRBV12-3/TRBV12-4	NA	TRBJ1-1	many	CASSLSGPQRQAFF	TGTGCCAGCAGTTTATCTGGGCCACAAAGGCAAGCTTTCTTT
TRBV6-1	NA	TRBJ1-5	NA	CASSTVLEPQHF	TGTGCCAGCAGCACAGTCCTGGAGCCCCAGCATTTT
TRBV6-5	NA	TRBJ2-7	many	CASNQGDYEQYF	TGTGCCAGCAACCAAGGGGACTACGAGCAGTACTTC
TRBV27	NA	TRBJ2-7	many	CASSMGDSVYEQYF	TGTGCCAGCAGCATGGGGGATTCGGTCTACGAGCAGTACTTC
TRBV2	TRBD1	TRBJ1-1	NA	CASSEYGPGTGTTEAFF	TGTGCCAGCAGTGAATACGGGCCCGGGACAGGAACTACTGAAGCTTTCTTT
TRBV11-2	NA	TRBJ2-7	few	CASSLQPTGDSYEQYF	TGTGCCAGCAGTTTACAACCGACAGGAGACTCCTACGAGCAGTACTTC
TRBV19	TRBD1	TRBJ2-2	NA	CASSIGTRGLRNTGELFF	TGTGCCAGTAGTATAGGAACGAGGGGGCTAAGGAACACCGGGGAGCTGTTTTTT
TRBV12-3/TRBV12-4	NA	TRBJ2-7	NA	CASRGTRQYEQYF	TGTGCCAGTAGGGGTACAAGGCAATACGAGCAGTACTTC
TRBV29-1	NA	TRBJ2-5	many	CSFRKGFQETQYF	TGCAGCTTCCGAAAGGGTTTTCAAGAGACCCAGTACTTC
TRBV20-1	TRBD1	TRBJ2-7	many	CSASPGTADGQYF	TGCAGTGCTTCTCCCGGGACAGCCGACGGGCAGTACTTC
TRBV12-3/TRBV12-4	NA	TRBJ1-1	NA	CASRLLGGDEAFF	TGTGCCAGCAGATTACTAGGGGGGGATGAAGCTTTCTTT